Only one count was recorded for the clone carrying this T cell receptor (beta chain). The CDR3 spans 14 residues. V was pared by 5 bases and J by 1 base, with 4 bases of the junction left unmatched. Germline CDR1 LGHNT, CDR2 FRNRAP. The table came from immunoSEQ multiplex PCR; TCRdb's copy has only in-frame clones and leaves some out. Among about 270,000 clones listed, 80% to 90% were seen once. Recovered status applied to Cohort 3 donors who had two consecutive negative PCRs. It also applied to those with clearance or with symptom resolution. The sample originates from a study of blood T cell repertoires in COVID-19.

Sequenced material: PBMCs or T cells enriched from blood (not recorded which). V gene TRBV12-5 combines with J gene TRBJ1-2, with TRBD1 matching 7 bases. This receptor was identified in a young man who had recovered from COVID-19. The CDR3 here is CASGLRQGNYGYTF. Written as DNA, the CDR3 is TGTGCTAGTGGTCTGCGACAGGGTAACTATGGCTACACCTTC.